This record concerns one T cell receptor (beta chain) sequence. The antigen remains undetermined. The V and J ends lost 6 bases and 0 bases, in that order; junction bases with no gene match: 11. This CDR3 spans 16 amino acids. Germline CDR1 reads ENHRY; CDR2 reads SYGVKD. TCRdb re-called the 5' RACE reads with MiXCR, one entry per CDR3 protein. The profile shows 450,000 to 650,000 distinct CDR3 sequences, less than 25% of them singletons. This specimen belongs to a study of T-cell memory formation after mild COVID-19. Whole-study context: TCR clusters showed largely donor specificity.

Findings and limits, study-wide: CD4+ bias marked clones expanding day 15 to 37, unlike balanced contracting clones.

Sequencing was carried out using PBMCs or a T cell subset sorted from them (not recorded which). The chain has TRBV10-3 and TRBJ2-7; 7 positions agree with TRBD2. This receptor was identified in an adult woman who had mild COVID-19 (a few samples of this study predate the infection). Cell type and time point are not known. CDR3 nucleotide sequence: TGTGCCATCAGCGCTCCCCCTAGCGGAGGCTCCTACGAGCAGTACTTC. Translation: CAISAPPSGGSYEQYF.